This T cell receptor beta chain is drawn from a study of response to subunit inactivated influenza vaccine. General study results and limits: The authors put forward the suggestion that each seasonal influenza vaccination may bring in only a limited number of new T cells.

TCRdb ran MiXCR on the RT-PCR reads and lists one entry per CDR3 protein. The sample shows 450,000 to 550,000 distinct CDR3 sequences, over 25% of them seen only once. The CDR3 is 14 residues long. The germline V gene has CDR1 MNHEY and CDR2 SVGAGI. The V end lost 0 bases, the J end lost 5 bases, and 11 bases lay between the germline ends. This clonotype was detected a few times. What it recognizes is unknown. The rearrangement uses TRBV6-5 and TRBJ2-7, with D possibly matching TRBD2 (6 bases). The TCR was taken from a man over 45 who received an inactivated influenza vaccine. The input for sequencing was CD4+ T cells sorted from PBMCs, taken around 5 days after vaccination. The CDR3 loop reads CASSYSLASDEQYF. In DNA form, the CDR3 reads TGTGCCAGCAGTTACTCTCTAGCGAGCGACGAGCAGTACTTC.